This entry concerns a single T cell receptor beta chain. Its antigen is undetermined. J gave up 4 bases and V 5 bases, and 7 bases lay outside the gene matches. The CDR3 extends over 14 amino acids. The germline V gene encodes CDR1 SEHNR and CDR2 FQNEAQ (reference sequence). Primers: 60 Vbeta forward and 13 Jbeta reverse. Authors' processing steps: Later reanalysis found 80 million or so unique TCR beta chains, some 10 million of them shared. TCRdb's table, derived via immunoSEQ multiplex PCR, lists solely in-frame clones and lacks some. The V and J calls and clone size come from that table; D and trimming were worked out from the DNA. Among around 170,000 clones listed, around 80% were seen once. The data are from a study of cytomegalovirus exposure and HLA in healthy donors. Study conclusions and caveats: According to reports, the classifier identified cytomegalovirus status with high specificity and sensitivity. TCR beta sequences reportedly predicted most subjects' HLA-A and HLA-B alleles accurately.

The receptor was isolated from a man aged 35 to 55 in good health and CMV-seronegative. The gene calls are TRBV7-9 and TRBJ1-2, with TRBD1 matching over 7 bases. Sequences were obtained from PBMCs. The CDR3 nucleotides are TGTGCCAGCAGCCGTGACAGGGAGGTCTATGGCTACACCTTC. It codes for CASSRDREVYGYTF.